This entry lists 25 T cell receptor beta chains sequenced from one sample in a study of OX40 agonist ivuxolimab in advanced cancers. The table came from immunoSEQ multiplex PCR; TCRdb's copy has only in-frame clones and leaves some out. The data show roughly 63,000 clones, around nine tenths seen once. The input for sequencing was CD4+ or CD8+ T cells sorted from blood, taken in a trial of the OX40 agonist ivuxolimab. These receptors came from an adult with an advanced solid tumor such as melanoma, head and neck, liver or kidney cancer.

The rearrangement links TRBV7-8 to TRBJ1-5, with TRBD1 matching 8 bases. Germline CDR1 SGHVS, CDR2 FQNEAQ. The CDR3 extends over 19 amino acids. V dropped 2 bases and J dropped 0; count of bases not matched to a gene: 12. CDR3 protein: CASSLRDRTRTYSNQPQHF. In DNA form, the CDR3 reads TGTGCCAGCAGCTTAAGGGACAGGACCAGAACGTATAGCAATCAGCCCCAGCATTTT.

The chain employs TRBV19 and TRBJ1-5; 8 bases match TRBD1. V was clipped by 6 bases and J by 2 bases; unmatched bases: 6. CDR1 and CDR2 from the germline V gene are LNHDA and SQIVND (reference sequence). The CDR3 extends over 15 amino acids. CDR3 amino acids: CASSTGQGGNQPQHF. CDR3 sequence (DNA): TGTGCCAGTAGCACCGGACAGGGAGGCAATCAGCCCCAGCATTTT. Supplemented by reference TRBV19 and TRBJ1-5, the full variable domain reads DGGITQSPKYLFRKEGQNVTLSCEQNLNHDAMYWYRQDPGQGLRLIYYSQIVNDFQKGDIAEGYSVSREKKESFPLTVTSAQKNPTAFYLCASSTGQGGNQPQHFGDGTRLSIL.

CDR3 in amino acids: CASSLSGGDYEQYF. The CDR3 bases are TGTGCCAGCTCACTCTCAGGGGGAGACTACGAGCAGTACTTC. This chain uses TRBV18 with TRBJ2-7; 7 nucleotides agree with TRBD1. Germline V gene lookup returns CDR1 KGHSH and CDR2 LQKENI. The CDR3 spans 14 residues. The trim removed 4 bases at V and 3 bases at J, leaving 6 bases unmatched.

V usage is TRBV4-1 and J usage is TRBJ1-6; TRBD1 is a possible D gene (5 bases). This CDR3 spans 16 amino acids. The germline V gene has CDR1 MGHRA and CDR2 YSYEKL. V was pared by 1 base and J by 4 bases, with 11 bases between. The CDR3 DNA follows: TGCGCCAGCAGCCAAGGGGGGGGTAAATATAATTCACCCCTCCACTTT. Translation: CASSQGGGKYNSPLHF.

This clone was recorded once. The DNA of the CDR3 is TGTGCCTGGAGTGTACAGGTTAACTATGGCTACACCTTC. Protein product: CAWSVQVNYGYTF. This chain connects TRBV30 to TRBJ1-2; TRBD1 might be the D (5 bases). Germline CDR1 is GTSNPN and CDR2 is SVGIG (reference sequence). This CDR3 is built from 13 residues. V dropped 0 bases and J dropped 1 base, with 6 bases sitting between them.

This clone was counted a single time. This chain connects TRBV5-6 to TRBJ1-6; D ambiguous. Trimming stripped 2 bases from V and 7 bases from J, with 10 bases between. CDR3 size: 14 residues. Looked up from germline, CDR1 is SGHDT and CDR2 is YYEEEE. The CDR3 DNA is TGTGCCAGCAGCTTCTTGGACTCCAATTCACCCCTCCACTTT. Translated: CASSFLDSNSPLHF. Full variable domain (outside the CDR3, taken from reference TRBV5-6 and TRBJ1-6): DAGVTQSPTHLIKTRGQQVTLRCSPKSGHDTVSWYQQALGQGPQFIFQYYEEEERQRGNFPDRFSGHQFPNYSSELNVNALLLGDSALYLCASSFLDSNSPLHFGNGTRLTVT.

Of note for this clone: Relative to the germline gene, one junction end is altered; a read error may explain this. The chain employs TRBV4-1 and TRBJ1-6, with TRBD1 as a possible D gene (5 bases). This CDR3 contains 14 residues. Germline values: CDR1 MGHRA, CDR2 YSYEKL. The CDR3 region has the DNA TGCGCCAGCCGCCAAGAGGGGTTTAATTCACCCCTCCACTTT. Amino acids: CASRQEGFNSPLHF.

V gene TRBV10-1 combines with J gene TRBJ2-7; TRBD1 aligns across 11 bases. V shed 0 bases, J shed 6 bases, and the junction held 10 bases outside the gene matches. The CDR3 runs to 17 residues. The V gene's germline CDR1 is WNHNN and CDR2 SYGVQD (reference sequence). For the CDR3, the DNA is TGCGCCAGCAGTGAGTCTAACGGACAGGGGGCTATAGGCGAGCAGTACTTC. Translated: CASSESNGQGAIGEQYF.

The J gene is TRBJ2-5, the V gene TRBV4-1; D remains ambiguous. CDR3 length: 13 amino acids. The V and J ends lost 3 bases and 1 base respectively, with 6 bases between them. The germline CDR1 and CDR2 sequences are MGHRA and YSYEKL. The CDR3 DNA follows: TGCGCCAGCAGCCAGAGCGTCCAAGAGACCCAGTACTTC. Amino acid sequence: CASSQSVQETQYF.

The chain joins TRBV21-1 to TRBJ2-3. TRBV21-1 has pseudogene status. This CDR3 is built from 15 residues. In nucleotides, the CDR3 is TGTGCCAGCAGCAAAGTAAGGGCAGTCACAGATACGCAGTATTTT. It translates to CASSKVRAVTDTQYF.

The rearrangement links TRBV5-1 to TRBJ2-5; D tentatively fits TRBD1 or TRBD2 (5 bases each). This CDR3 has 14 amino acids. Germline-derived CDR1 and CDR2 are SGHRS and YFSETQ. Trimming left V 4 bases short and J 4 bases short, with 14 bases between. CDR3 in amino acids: CASSTGTQRETQYF. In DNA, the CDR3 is TGCGCCAGCAGCACCGGGACCCAGCGAGAGACCCAGTACTTC.

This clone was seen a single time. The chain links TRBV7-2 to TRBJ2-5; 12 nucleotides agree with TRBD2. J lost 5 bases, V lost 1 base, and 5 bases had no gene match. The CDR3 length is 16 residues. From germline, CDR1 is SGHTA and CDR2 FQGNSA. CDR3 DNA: TGTGCCAGCAGCTTAGGACTAGCGGGAGTGCGGGAGACCCAGTACTTC. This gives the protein CASSLGLAGVRETQYF.

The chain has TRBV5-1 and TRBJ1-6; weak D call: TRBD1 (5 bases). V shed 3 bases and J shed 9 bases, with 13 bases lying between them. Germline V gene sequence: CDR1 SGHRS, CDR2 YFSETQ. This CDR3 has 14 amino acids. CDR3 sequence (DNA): TGCGCCAGCAGCTCCCAGGGCGCTGCTTCACCCCTCCACTTT. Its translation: CASSSQGAASPLHF.

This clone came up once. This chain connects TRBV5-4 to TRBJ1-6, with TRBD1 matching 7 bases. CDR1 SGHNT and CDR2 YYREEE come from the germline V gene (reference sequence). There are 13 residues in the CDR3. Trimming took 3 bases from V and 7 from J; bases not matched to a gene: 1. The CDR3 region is CASSWDRNSPLHF. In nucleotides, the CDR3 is TGTGCCAGCAGCTGGGACAGAAATTCACCCCTCCACTTT.

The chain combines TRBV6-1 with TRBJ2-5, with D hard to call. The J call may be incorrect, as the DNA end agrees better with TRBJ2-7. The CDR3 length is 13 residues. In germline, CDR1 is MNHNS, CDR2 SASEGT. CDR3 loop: CASRGTRTYEQYF. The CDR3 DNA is TGTGCCAGCAGGGGAACCCGCACCTACGAGCAGTACTTC.

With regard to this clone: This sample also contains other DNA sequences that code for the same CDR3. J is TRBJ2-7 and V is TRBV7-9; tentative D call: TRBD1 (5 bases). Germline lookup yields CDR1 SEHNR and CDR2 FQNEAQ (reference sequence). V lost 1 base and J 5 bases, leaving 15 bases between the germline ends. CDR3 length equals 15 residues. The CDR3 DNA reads TGTGCCAGCAGCTTAGGGGGTCTAGGGGCAAACGAGCAGTACTTC. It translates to CASSLGGLGANEQYF.

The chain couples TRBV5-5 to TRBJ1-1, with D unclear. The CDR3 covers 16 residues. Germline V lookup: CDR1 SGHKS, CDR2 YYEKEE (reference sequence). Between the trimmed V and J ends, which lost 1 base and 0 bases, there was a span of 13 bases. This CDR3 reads CASSLYVGGMNTEAFF. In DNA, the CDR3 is TGTGCCAGCAGCTTGTATGTGGGAGGGATGAACACTGAAGCTTTCTTT.

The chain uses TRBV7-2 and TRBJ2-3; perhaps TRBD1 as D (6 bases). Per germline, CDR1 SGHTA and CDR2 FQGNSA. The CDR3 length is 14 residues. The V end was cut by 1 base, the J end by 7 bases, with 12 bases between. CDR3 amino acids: CASSLVSGDNTQYF. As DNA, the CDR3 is TGTGCCAGCAGCTTAGTATCAGGGGATAATACGCAGTATTTT.

The CDR3 spells CASSQGLGSVSGNTIYF. CDR3 DNA: TGCGCCAGCAGCCAAGGTTTGGGTAGTGTGTCTGGAAACACCATATATTTT. The chain uses TRBV4-1 and TRBJ1-3; no definite D call. CDR1 and CDR2 from the germline V gene are MGHRA and YSYEKL. V was pared by 1 base and J by 1 base, with 14 bases between. This CDR3 spans 17 amino acids.

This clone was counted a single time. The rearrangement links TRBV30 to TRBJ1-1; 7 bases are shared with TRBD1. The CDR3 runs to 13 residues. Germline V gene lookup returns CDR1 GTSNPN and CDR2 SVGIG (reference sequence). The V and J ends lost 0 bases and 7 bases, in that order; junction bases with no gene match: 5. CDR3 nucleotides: TGTGCCTGGAGTGTAAAGGGGGCCTATGAAGCTTTCTTT. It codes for CAWSVKGAYEAFF.

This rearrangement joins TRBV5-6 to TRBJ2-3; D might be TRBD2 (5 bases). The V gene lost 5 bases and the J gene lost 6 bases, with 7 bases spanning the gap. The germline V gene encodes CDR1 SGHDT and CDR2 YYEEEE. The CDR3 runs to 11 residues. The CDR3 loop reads CASRRADTQYF. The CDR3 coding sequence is TGTGCCAGCAGGCGGGCCGATACGCAGTATTTT.

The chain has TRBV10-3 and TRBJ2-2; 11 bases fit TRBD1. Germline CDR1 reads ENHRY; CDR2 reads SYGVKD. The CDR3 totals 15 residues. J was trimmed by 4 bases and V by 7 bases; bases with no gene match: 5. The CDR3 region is CAIKAGTGGTGELFF. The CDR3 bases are TGTGCCATCAAAGCCGGGACAGGGGGCACCGGGGAGCTGTTTTTT.

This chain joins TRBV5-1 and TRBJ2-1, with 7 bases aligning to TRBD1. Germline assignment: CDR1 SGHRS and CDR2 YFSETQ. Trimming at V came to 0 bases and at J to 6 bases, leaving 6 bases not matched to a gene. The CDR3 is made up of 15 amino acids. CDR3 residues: CASSLDGDRSNEQFF. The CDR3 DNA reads TGCGCCAGCAGCTTGGATGGGGACAGATCCAATGAGCAGTTCTTC.

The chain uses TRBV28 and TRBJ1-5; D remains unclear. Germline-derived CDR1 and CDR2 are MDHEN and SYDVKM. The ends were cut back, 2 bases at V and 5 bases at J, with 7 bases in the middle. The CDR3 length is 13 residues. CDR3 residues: CASSLRLHQPQHF. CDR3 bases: TGTGCCAGCAGTTTAAGACTCCATCAGCCCCAGCATTTT.

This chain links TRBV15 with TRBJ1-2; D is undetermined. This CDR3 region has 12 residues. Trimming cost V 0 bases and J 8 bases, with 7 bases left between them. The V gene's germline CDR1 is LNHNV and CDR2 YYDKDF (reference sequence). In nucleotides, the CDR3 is TGTGCCACCAGCAGAGATGGGCTGGGCTACACCTTC. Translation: CATSRDGLGYTF.